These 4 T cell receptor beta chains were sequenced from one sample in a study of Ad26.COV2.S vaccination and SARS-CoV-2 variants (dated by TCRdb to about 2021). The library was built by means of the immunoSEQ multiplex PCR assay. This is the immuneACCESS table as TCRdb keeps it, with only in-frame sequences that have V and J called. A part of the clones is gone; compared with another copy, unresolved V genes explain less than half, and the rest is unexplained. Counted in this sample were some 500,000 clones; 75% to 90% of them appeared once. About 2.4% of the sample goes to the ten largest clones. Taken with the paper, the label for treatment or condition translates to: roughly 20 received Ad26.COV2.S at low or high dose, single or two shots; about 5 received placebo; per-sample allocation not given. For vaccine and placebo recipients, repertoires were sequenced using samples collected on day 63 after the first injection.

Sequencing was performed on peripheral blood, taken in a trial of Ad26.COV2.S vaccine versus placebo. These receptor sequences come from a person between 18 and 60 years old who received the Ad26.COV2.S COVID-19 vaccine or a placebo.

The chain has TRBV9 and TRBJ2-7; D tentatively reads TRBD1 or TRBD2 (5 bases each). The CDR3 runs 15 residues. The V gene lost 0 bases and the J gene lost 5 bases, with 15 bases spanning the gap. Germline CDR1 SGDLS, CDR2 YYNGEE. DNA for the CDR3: TGTGCCAGCAGCGTAGGGGACCCGGACGTCGACGAGCAGTACTTC. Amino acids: CASSVGDPDVDEQYF.

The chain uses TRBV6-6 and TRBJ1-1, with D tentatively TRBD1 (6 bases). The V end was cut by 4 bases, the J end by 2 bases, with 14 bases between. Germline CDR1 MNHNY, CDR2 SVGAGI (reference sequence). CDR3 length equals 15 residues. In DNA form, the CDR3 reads TGTGCCAGCAGTTCCCCGGACAGAGCAAACACTGAAGCTTTCTTT. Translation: CASSSPDRANTEAFF.

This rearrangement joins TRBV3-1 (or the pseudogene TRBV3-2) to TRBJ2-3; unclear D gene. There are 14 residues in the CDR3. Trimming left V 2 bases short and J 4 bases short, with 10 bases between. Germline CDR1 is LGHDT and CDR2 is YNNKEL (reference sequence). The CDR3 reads CASSQINQADTQYF. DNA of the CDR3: TGTGCCAGCAGCCAAATTAACCAAGCAGATACGCAGTATTTT.

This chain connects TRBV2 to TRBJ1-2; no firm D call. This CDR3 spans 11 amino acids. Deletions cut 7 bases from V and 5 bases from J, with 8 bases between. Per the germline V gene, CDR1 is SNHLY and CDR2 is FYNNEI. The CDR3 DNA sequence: TGTGCCAGCAATCCAGGTTATGGCTACACCTTC. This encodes CASNPGYGYTF.